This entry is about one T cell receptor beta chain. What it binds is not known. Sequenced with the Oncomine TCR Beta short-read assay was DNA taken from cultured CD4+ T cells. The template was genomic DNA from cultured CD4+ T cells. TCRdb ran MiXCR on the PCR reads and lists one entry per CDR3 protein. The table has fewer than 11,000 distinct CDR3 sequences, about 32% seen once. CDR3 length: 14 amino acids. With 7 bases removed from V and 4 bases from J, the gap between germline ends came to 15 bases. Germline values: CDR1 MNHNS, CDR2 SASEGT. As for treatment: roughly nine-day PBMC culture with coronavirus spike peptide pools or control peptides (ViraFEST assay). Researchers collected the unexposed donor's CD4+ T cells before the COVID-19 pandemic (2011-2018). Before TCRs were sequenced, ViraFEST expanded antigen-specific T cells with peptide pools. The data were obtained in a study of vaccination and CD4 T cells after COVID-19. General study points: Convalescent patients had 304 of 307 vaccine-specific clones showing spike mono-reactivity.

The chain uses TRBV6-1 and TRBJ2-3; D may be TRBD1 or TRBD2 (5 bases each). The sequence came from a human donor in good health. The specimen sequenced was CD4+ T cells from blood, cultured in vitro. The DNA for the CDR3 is TGTGCCAGCATTGTTGGGGGTGGGTCAGATACGCAGTATTTT. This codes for CASIVGGGSDTQYF.